Presented here are 15 T cell receptor beta chains from one specimen sequenced in a study of T cell responses to AZD1222 COVID-19 vaccine. The method was immunoSEQ multiplex PCR; TCRdb's version includes in-frame clones alone and lacks a portion of them. The table shows 130,000 or so clones, with more than 90% occurring only once. The sequenced sample was peripheral blood, obtained 28 days after the second AZD1222 dose. The receptor source for this set is an adult who received the AZD1222 COVID-19 vaccine.

This chain uses TRBV30 with TRBJ1-5; D ambiguous. Germline V lookup: CDR1 GTSNPN, CDR2 SVGIG (reference sequence). The V end was cut by 0 bases, the J end by 1 base, with 10 bases between. The CDR3 loop spans 15 amino acids. The CDR3 protein is CAWSVGRLSNQPQHF. CDR3 bases: TGTGCCTGGAGTGTAGGAAGATTGAGCAATCAGCCCCAGCATTTT.

The chain has TRBV10-3 and TRBJ2-1, with TRBD2 matching 8 bases. The length of the CDR3 is 13 residues. The germline gives CDR1 ENHRY, CDR2 SYGVKD. V gave up 11 bases and J gave up 6 bases; unmatched junction bases: 9. The CDR3 DNA reads TGTGCCGCCCGATGGAGCGGGAGCAATGAGCAGTTCTTC. Residues: CAARWSGSNEQFF.

This chain connects TRBV10-2 to TRBJ2-5; 7 bases are shared with TRBD2. Trimming cost V 11 bases and J 4 bases; bases outside gene matches: 13. The CDR3 length is 14 residues. Germline values: CDR1 WSHSY, CDR2 SAAADI. CDR3 protein: CASGRLAEGETQYF. Written as DNA, the CDR3 is TGCGCCTCCGGCCGGCTAGCGGAGGGAGAGACCCAGTACTTC.

The CDR3 nucleotides are TGTGCCAGCTCACCGAACCCGGGGAACACTGAAGCTTTCTTT. It yields the protein CASSPNPGNTEAFF. The chain is built from TRBV18 and TRBJ1-1; D is unclear. Looked up from germline, CDR1 is KGHSH and CDR2 is LQKENI. The CDR3 is 14 residues long. The V end was cut by 3 bases, the J end by 1 base, with 9 bases between.

The chain employs TRBV12-1 and TRBJ2-5; TRBD2 is the table's D call, not checked against the DNA. TRBV12-1 constitutes a pseudogene. The CDR3 spans 15 residues. The CDR3 bases are TGTGCCAGCAGCTTGGGATCCGGGGACCAAGAGACCCAGTACTTC. Its protein product is CASSLGSGDQETQYF.

This clone appeared once. This chain connects TRBV19 to TRBJ1-1; tentatively, D is TRBD1 (5 bases). This CDR3 has 14 residues. Looked up from germline, CDR1 is LNHDA and CDR2 is SQIVND (reference sequence). The V gene lost 3 bases and the J gene lost 1 base, with 9 bases spanning the gap. The CDR3 region has the DNA TGTGCCAGTAGTATCACAGGACCGAACACTGAAGCTTTCTTT. Protein product: CASSITGPNTEAFF.

CDR3 loop: CAWSVGTVHQFF. In nucleotides, the CDR3 is TGTGCCTGGAGTGTCGGGACAGTTCATCAGTTTTTT. This chain links TRBV30 with TRBJ1-4; 7 nucleotides match TRBD1. The V segment lost 0 bases and the J segment 16 bases; nucleotides outside the gene matches: 8. Germline lookup yields CDR1 GTSNPN and CDR2 SVGIG (reference sequence). CDR3 length equals 12 residues.

The V and J genes are TRBV9 and TRBJ1-1, with a possible D match to TRBD1 (6 bases). There are 15 residues in the CDR3. Germline values: CDR1 SGDLS, CDR2 YYNGEE. Trimming stripped 3 bases from V and 1 base from J, with 13 bases between. CDR3 amino acids: CASSETGTPNTEAFF. The CDR3 DNA reads as TGTGCCAGCAGCGAAACCGGGACACCGAACACTGAAGCTTTCTTT.

In DNA form, the CDR3 reads TGTGCCAGCTCACCGAGCGGACAGTACGAGCAGTACTTC. The encoded protein is CASSPSGQYEQYF. The chain couples TRBV18 to TRBJ2-7; perhaps TRBD1 as D (6 bases). The CDR3 spans 13 residues. CDR1 KGHSH and CDR2 LQKENI come from the germline V gene. V dropped 3 bases and J dropped 4 bases, with 10 bases sitting between them.

The chain links TRBV2 to TRBJ1-3; no reliable D call. Trimming pared 4 bases from V and 7 bases from J, leaving 14 bases between. Germline-derived CDR1 and CDR2 are SNHLY and FYNNEI. CDR3 length: 14 amino acids. The CDR3 sequence is CASSVGRTGNTIYF. The CDR3 DNA is TGTGCCAGCAGTGTAGGTCGGACCGGGAACACCATATATTTT.

The chain carries TRBV7-2 and TRBJ1-5; D gene unclear. V dropped 1 base and J dropped 9 bases, with 7 bases sitting between them. CDR1 and CDR2 from the germline V gene are SGHTA and FQGNSA. The CDR3 loop spans 12 amino acids. CDR3 region: CASSLEAGPQHF. CDR3 bases: TGTGCCAGCAGCTTAGAAGCGGGGCCCCAGCATTTT.

The rearrangement links TRBV19 to TRBJ2-2; no definite D call. This CDR3 comprises 15 residues. Trimming cost V 5 bases and J 6 bases, with 16 bases left between them. Germline V gene lookup returns CDR1 LNHDA and CDR2 SQIVND (reference sequence). In DNA form, the CDR3 reads TGTGCCAGTAGTGTCCACCCGACTTTCGCCGGGGAGCTGTTTTTT. Translation: CASSVHPTFAGELFF.

J is TRBJ2-3 and V is TRBV21-1; TRBD1 reflects the table's D call only, with no check against the DNA. TRBV21-1 constitutes a pseudogene. This CDR3 region has 20 residues. The CDR3 reads CASSPMIRPGDGTGRGTQYF. CDR3 in DNA: TGTGCCAGCAGCCCAATGATTCGACCGGGGGACGGGACAGGTCGTGGTACGCAGTATTTT.

This clone was counted a single time. This chain connects TRBV2 to TRBJ2-1; D may be TRBD2 (5 bases). V was shortened by 8 bases and J by 2 bases, with 10 bases between the two germline ends. The CDR3 totals 13 residues. Germline loops: CDR1 SNHLY, CDR2 FYNNEI. The CDR3 loop reads CASVSGTYNEQFF. CDR3 nucleotide sequence: TGTGCCAGCGTGTCGGGAACCTACAATGAGCAGTTCTTC.

This clone was found once. This chain uses TRBV19 with TRBJ1-2; no clear D gene. The CDR3 is 13 amino acids. From germline, CDR1 is LNHDA and CDR2 SQIVND (reference sequence). V shed 3 bases and J shed 3 bases, with 8 bases lying between them. CDR3 residues: CASSIGSHYGYTF. CDR3 DNA: TGTGCCAGTAGTATTGGCAGTCACTATGGCTACACCTTC.